What follows are 7 T cell receptor beta chains derived from one specimen sequenced in a study of shared clonotypes between healthy human individuals. Here immunoSEQ multiplex PCR was the method, and the copy in TCRdb shows in-frame clones only, minus some. This table holds 450,000 to 500,000 clones, approximately 80% found once. Sequenced: PBMCs. All receptors come from a woman between 40 and 50 years old in good health. Some clones in this sample may be carry-over from other donors' samples.

The chain combines TRBV30 with TRBJ1-1, with D perhaps matching TRBD1 (6 bases). The germline gives CDR1 GTSNPN, CDR2 SVGIG (reference sequence). V was clipped by 2 bases and J by 5 bases, with 15 bases between them. The CDR3 is 14 amino acids. The CDR3 sequence is CAWSNRARWTEAFF. CDR3 nucleotide sequence: TGTGCCTGGAGTAACAGGGCCCGGTGGACTGAAGCTTTCTTT.

The chain carries TRBV5-6 and TRBJ1-5, with D tentatively TRBD1 (5 bases). The germline gives CDR1 SGHDT, CDR2 YYEEEE. The CDR3 spans 15 residues. V was clipped by 1 base and J by 2 bases, with 10 bases between them. The CDR3 sequence: CASSLWRGGNQPQHF. Here the CDR3 DNA reads TGTGCCAGCAGCTTGTGGCGGGGCGGCAATCAGCCCCAGCATTTT.

This chain links TRBV7-9 with TRBJ1-4; the D gene is possibly TRBD1 (5 bases). The CDR3 consists of 14 residues. Germline CDR1 is SEHNR and CDR2 is FQNEAQ (reference sequence). V lost 5 bases and J 5 bases, leaving 12 bases between the germline ends. CDR3 region: CASSPGTENEKLFF. DNA of the CDR3: TGTGCCAGCAGCCCCGGGACTGAGAATGAAAAACTGTTTTTT.

The chain employs TRBV10-3 and TRBJ1-2; D uncertain. CDR3 size: 12 residues. CDR1 is ENHRY and CDR2 is SYGVKD in the germline V gene. Between the trimmed V and J ends, which lost 2 bases and 5 bases, there was a span of 6 bases. The CDR3 nucleotides are TGTGCCATCAGTGAGGAAAGGTATGGCTACACCTTC. It translates to CAISEERYGYTF.

This sequence joins TRBV6-5 and TRBJ1-2; possibly TRBD1 for D (5 bases). CDR3 size: 15 residues. V was clipped by 6 bases and J by 4 bases, with 18 bases between them. Germline V gene sequence: CDR1 MNHEY, CDR2 SVGAGI. CDR3 sequence (DNA): TGTGCCAGCAGACCACAGGCGGGGGTGGGCTATGGCTACACCTTC. Its translation: CASRPQAGVGYGYTF.

The genes are TRBV30 and TRBJ1-6; TRBD1 is a possible D gene (6 bases). V was clipped by 4 bases and J by 8 bases, with 15 bases between them. Per the germline V gene, CDR1 is GTSNPN and CDR2 is SVGIG (reference sequence). The CDR3 spans 14 residues. The CDR3 DNA is TGTGCCTGGATTGGGACACCCGGGCATTCACCCCTCCACTTT. Translation: CAWIGTPGHSPLHF.

The CDR3 sequence is CASSLGRWEGRKSPYEQYF. CDR3 bases: TGTGCCAGCAGTTTGGGGAGGTGGGAGGGCCGAAAAAGCCCCTACGAGCAGTACTTC. This chain uses TRBV28 with TRBJ2-7, with 7 bases fitting TRBD2. The V and J ends lost 3 bases and 2 bases, in that order; junction bases with no gene match: 19. CDR3 length equals 19 residues. The germline CDR1 and CDR2 sequences are MDHEN and SYDVKM.